Following are 5 T cell receptor beta chains from one sample sequenced in a study of glioma-infiltrating T cells. TCR alpha and beta CDR3 regions were amplified from RNA using iRepertoire nested multiplex PCR. Via MiXCR, TCRdb re-called the multiplex PCR reads, giving one row per CDR3 protein. Among about 140,000 distinct CDR3 sequences listed, about 39% were seen once. Sequenced input: glioma tissue, nonneoplastic brain tissue, or PBMCs (not recorded which). The receptors stem from a human donor with low-grade glioma or glioblastoma, undergoing nonglioma brain surgery, or in good health (not recorded which).

This sequence joins TRBV6-2 or TRBV6-3 and TRBJ2-5; D not resolved. The CDR3 contains 12 residues. The V end was cut by 6 bases, the J end by 7 bases, with 12 bases between. Germline values: CDR1 MNHEY, CDR2 SVGEGT. Written as DNA, the CDR3 is TGTGCCAGCAGCCCCACGTTGGGGACCCAGTACTTC. As protein: CASSPTLGTQYF.

The rearrangement joins TRBV7-2 to TRBJ2-7; 11 bases are a match to TRBD2. Trimming removed 0 bases from V and 3 bases from J; junction bases left unmatched: 4. CDR3 length: 16 residues. Germline CDR1 is SGHTA and CDR2 is FQGNSA. This CDR3 is CASSLASSGRFYEQYF. The CDR3 nucleotides read TGTGCCAGCAGCTTAGCGTCTAGCGGGAGGTTCTACGAGCAGTACTTC.

A note on this clonotype: A much larger clone lies one base from this, so it may be a read error. The chain has TRBV15 and TRBJ2-5; D unclear. The CDR3 sequence is 13 residues long. Germline V gene data show CDR1 as LNHNV and CDR2 as YYDKDF (reference sequence). This CDR3 is CATSGEPKETQYF. CDR3 nucleotides: TGTGCCACCAGCGGAGAACCCAAAGAGACCCAGTACTTC.

The V call is TRBV2, the J call TRBJ2-7; the match to TRBD1 covers 7 bases. Germline CDR1 reads SNHLY; CDR2 reads FYNNEI. This CDR3 is 15 amino acids long. Germline trimming cut 5 bases from V and 2 bases from J; bases unmatched to any gene: 9. In nucleotides, the CDR3 is TGTGCCAGCAGTCCGACAGGGTCCACAACCTACGAGCAGTACTTC. This codes for CASSPTGSTTYEQYF. Based on the CDR3 plus reference TRBV2 and TRBJ2-7, the full variable domain is EPEVTQTPSHQVTQMGQEVILRCVPISNHLYFYWYRQILGQKVEFLVSFYNNEISEKSEIFDDQFSVERPDGSNFTLKIRSTKLEDSAMYFCASSPTGSTTYEQYFGPGTRLTVT.

The sample holds a few counts of this clonotype. This rearrangement joins TRBV3-1 to TRBJ2-3; D might be TRBD2 (6 bases). The V and J ends lost 4 bases and 0 bases respectively, with 14 bases between them. Germline CDR1 LGHDT, CDR2 YNNKEL (reference sequence). CDR3 length equals 16 residues. The CDR3 DNA follows: TGTGCCAGCAGCCCGCTTCTGGGGACTAGCACAGATACGCAGTATTTT. This gives the protein CASSPLLGTSTDTQYF.